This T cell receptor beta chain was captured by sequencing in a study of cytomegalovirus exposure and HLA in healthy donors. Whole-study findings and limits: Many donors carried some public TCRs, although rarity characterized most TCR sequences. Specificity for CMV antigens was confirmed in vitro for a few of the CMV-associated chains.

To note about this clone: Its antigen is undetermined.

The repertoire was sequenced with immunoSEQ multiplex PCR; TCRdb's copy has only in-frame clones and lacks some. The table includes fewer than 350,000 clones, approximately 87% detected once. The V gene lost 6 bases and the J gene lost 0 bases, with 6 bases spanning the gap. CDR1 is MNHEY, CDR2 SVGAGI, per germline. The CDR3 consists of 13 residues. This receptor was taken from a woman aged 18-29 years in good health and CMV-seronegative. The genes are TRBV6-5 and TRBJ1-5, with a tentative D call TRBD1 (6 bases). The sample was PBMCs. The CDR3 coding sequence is TGTGCCAGCAGACAGGGTAGCAATCAGCCCCAGCATTTT. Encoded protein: CASRQGSNQPQHF.